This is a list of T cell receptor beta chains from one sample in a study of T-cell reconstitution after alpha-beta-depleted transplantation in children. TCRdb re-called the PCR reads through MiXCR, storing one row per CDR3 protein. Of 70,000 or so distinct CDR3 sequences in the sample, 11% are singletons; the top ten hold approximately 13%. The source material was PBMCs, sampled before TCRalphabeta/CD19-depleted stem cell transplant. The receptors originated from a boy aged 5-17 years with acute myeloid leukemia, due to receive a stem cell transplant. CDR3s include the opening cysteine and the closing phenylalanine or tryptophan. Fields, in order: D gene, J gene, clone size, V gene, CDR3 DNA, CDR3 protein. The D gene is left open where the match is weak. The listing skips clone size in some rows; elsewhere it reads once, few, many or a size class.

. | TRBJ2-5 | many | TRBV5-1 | TGCGCCAGCAGCTTGAATGGGGTGGGTGAAGAGACCCAGTACTTC | CASSLNGVGEETQYF
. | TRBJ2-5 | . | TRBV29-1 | TGCAGCGGGCATCTCCGGAGGGACTTCCCAGAGACCCAGTACTTC | CSGHLRRDFPETQYF
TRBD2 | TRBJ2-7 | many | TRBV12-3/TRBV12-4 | TGTGCCAGCAGTTGGACTAGCGGGAGGATAAGCTACGAGCAGTACTTC | CASSWTSGRISYEQYF
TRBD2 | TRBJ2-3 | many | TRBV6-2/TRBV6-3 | TGTGCCAGCCTCCGTTTTGGGGGGGGAGGTGCAGATACGCAGTATTTT | CASLRFGGGGADTQYF
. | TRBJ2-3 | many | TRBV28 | TGTGCCAGCAGCAGCTTTAGGACCCCCTCCACAGATACGCAGTATTTT | CASSSFRTPSTDTQYF
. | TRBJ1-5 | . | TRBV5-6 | TGTGCCATCAGCTTGGGGGGAATGAGCAATCAGCCCCAGCATTTT | CAISLGGMSNQPQHF
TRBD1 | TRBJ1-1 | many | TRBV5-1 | TGCGCCAGCCTCGACAGGGGGGAAGCTTTCTTT | CASLDRGEAFF
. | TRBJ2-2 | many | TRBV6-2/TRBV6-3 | TGTGCCAGCAGGTCGACGGGTCACACCGGGGAGCTGTTTTTT | CASRSTGHTGELFF
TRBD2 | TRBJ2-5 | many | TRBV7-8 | TGTGCCAGCAGCTCCTTCGGGGGGGTTAGGGAGACCCAGTACTTC | CASSSFGGVRETQYF
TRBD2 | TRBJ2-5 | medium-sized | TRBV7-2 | TGTGCCAGCAGCTTTGGGACTAGCGGAGAGACCCAGTACTTC | CASSFGTSGETQYF
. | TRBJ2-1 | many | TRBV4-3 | TGCGCCAGCAGCCAGTCCCCCCGCGGGACACTCCCCAATGAGCAGTTCTTC | CASSQSPRGTLPNEQFF
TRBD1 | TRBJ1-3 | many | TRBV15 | TGTGCCACCAGCAGAGTGGAACAGGGGGGAAACACCATATATTTT | CATSRVEQGGNTIYF
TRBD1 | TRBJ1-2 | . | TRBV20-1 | TGCAGTGCTGGCGACAGGGGGCAGATCTATGGCTACACCTTC | CSAGDRGQIYGYTF
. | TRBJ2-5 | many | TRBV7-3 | TGTGCCAGCAGCTTAACGTTCGGGGAGACCCAGTACTTC | CASSLTFGETQYF
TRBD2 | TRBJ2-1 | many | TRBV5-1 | TGCGCCAGCAGCTTGGCCCTGGGACTAGCGGGGAATGAGCAGTTCTTC | CASSLALGLAGNEQFF
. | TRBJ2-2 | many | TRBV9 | TGTGCCAGCAGCGTCCGATCAAACACCGGGGAGCTGTTTTTT | CASSVRSNTGELFF
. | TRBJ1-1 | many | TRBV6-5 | TGTGCCAGCAGTTATACGGGACAAGCGTCATCTGAAGCTTTCTTT | CASSYTGQASSEAFF
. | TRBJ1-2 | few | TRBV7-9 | TGTGCCAGCAGCATTGGGGGGGCACTCTACACCTTC | CASSIGGALYTF
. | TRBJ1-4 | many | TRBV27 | TGTGCCAGCAGTCCCGTGGCAGCAACTAATGAAAAACTGTTTTTT | CASSPVAATNEKLFF
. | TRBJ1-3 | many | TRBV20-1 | TGCAGTGCTAGAGATCAGGAACTCTCTGGAAACACCATATATTTT | CSARDQELSGNTIYF
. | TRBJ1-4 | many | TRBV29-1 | TGCAGCGCCGGGGACCCGGCAGGAAAACTGTTTTTT | CSAGDPAGKLFF
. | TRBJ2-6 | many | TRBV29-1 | TGCAGCGTTGAGCGACAAGCTGGGGCCAACGTCCTGACTTTC | CSVERQAGANVLTF
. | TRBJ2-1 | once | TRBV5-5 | TGTGCCAGCAGCTTGGGACCCCTCTCCAATGAGCAGTTCTTC | CASSLGPLSNEQFF
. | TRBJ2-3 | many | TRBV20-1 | TGCAGTGCTAGCTTCTTGCGGGGGCTTAGCACAGATACGCAGTATTTT | CSASFLRGLSTDTQYF
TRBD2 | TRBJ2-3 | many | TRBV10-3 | TGTGCCATCAGTGGGACTAGCGGGGGGAATACAGATACGCAGTATTTT | CAISGTSGGNTDTQYF
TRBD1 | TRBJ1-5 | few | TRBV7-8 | TGTGCCAGCAGCTTAGGACAGGGTAGCAATCAGCCCCAGCATTTT | CASSLGQGSNQPQHF
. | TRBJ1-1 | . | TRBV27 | TGTGCCAGCAGCCCCTCAGTGAACACTGAAGCTTTCTTT | CASSPSVNTEAFF
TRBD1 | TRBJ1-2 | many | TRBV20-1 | TGCAGTGCCACACCACTAGGGGGCGGCTACACCTTC | CSATPLGGGYTF
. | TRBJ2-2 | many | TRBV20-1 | TGCAGTGCTAGAGGACCAGCGAACACCGGGGAGCTGTTTTTT | CSARGPANTGELFF
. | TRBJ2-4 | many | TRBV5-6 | TGTGCCAGCAGCTCCGACTTAGCGGTTCAAAACATTCAGTACTTC | CASSSDLAVQNIQYF
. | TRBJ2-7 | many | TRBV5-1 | TGCGCCAGCAGCTTGGCAGTCTCCTCCTACGAGCAGTACTTC | CASSLAVSSYEQYF
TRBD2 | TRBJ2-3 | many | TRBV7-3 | TGTGCCAGCAGCTCAAGGGGGGCTAGCGGGAGGGATACGCAGTATTTT | CASSSRGASGRDTQYF
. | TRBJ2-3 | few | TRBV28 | TGTGCCAGCAGTTTAAGGTTTGCGGGACCCACAGATACGCAGTATTTT | CASSLRFAGPTDTQYF
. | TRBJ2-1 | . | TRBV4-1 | TGCGCCAGCAGCCAAGTAGCGACTAGAACCTACAATGAGCAGTTCTTC | CASSQVATRTYNEQFF
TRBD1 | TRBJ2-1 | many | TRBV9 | TGTGCCAGCAGCCTCCGGGACAGGGCCACCTACAATGAGCAGTTCTTC | CASSLRDRATYNEQFF
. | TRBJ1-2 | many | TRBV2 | TGTGCCAGCAGTGAAGCGTACAGCGGGGGCTACACCTTC | CASSEAYSGGYTF
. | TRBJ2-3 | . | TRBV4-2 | TGTGCCAGCAGCCCCGGACTTTCCCCACCGACTAGCACAGATACGCAGTATTTT | CASSPGLSPPTSTDTQYF
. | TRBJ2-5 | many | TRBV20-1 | TGCAGTGCTAGAGGCTCGGGCACCCAAGAGACCCAGTACTTC | CSARGSGTQETQYF
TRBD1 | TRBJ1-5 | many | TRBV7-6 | TGTGCCAGCAGCCTAGATACGGGACAGGGGTGGCGCAATCAGCCCCAGCATTTT | CASSLDTGQGWRNQPQHF
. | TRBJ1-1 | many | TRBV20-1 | TGCAGTGCTACCACCACGTCGGTGATAAGAACTGAAGCTTTCTTT | CSATTTSVIRTEAFF
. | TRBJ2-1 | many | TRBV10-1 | TGCGCCAGCAGTGGAAATTGGGAGAATGAGCAGTTCTTC | CASSGNWENEQFF
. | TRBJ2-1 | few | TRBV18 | TGTGCCAGCTCACCAAGGGACGGGGGAAATGAGCAGTTCTTC | CASSPRDGGNEQFF
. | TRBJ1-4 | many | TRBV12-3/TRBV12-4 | TGTGCCAGCAGCCTGCTGGCCTTGGACGAAAAACTGTTTTTT | CASSLLALDEKLFF
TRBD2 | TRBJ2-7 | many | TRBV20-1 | TGCAGTGCTAGCGTAGCGGGAGGGCCCAGCGAGCAGTACTTC | CSASVAGGPSEQYF
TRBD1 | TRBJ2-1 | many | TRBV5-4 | TGTGCCAGCAGCTTGGACAGGGGAAGGGAGAATGAGCAGTTCTTC | CASSLDRGRENEQFF